What follows describes a single TCR beta chain. The antigen remains undetermined. All patients were mismatch repair deficient, assessed by either PCR or immunohistochemistry. The data were produced by immunoSEQ multiplex PCR, yet TCRdb's version contains in-frame clones alone and is incomplete. This table has around 120,000 clones, roughly 86% appearing once. J lost 4 bases, V lost 3 bases, and 3 bases had no gene match. Germline CDR1 MNHEY, CDR2 SMNVEV (reference sequence). The CDR3 length is 15 residues. This entry belongs to a study of PD-1 blockade in mismatch repair-deficient tumors. Study-level information: All were previously treated, progressing patients with around 12 mismatch repair-deficient cancer types. Whole-study results and caveats: After pembrolizumab, tumor-resident clones rose rapidly, then generally contracted before radiologic responses.

This chain connects TRBV27 to TRBJ2-1, with TRBD2 identical over 10 bases. The source material was peripheral blood, sampled 44 weeks after starting pembrolizumab. This clonotype was sampled from an adult with mismatch repair-deficient cancer. Here the CDR3 reads CASSFSGRSYNEQFF. The CDR3 DNA sequence: TGTGCCAGCAGTTTTAGCGGGAGGTCGTACAATGAGCAGTTCTTC.